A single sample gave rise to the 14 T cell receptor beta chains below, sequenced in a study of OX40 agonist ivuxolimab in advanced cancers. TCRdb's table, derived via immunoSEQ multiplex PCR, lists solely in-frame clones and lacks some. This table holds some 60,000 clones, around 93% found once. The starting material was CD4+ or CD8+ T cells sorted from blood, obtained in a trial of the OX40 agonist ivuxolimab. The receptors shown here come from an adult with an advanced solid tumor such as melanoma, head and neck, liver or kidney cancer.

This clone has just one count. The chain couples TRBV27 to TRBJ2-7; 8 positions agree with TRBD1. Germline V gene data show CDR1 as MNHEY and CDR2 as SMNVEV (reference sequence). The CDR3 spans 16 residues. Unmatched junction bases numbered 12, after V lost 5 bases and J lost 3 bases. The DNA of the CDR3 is TGTGCCAGCAGTGGGCGGACAGGGCGGGCCCTCTACGAGCAGTACTTC. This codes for CASSGRTGRALYEQYF.

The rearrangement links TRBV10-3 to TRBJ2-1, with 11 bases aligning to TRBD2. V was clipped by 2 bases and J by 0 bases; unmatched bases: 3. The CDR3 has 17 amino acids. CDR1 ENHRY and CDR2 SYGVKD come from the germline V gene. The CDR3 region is CAISETSGGSSYNEQFF. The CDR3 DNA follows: TGTGCCATCAGTGAGACTAGCGGGGGCAGCTCCTACAATGAGCAGTTCTTC.

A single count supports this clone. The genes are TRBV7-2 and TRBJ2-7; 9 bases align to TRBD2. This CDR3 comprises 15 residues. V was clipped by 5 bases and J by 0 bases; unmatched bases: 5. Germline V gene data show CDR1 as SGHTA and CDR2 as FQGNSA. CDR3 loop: CASSTGSGSSYEQYF. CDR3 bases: TGTGCCAGCAGCACCGGTAGCGGGAGCTCCTACGAGCAGTACTTC. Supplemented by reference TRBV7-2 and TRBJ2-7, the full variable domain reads GAGVSQSPSNKVTEKGKDVELRCDPISGHTALYWYRQSLGQGLEFLIYFQGNSAPDKSGLPSDRFSAERTGGSVSTLTIQRTQQEDSAVYLCASSTGSGSSYEQYFGPGTRLTVT.

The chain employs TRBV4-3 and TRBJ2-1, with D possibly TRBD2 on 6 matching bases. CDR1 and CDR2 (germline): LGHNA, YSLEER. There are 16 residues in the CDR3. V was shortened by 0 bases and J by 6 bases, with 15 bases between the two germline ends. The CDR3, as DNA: TGCGCCAGCAGCCAAGATTGGGGGGACTCATCCAATGAGCAGTTCTTC. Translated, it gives CASSQDWGDSSNEQFF.

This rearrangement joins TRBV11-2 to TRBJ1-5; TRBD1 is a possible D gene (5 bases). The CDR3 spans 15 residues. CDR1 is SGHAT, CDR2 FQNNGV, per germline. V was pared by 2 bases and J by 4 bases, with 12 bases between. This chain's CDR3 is CASSLFTGENQPQHF. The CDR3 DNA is TGTGCCAGCAGCTTATTTACAGGAGAAAATCAGCCCCAGCATTTT.

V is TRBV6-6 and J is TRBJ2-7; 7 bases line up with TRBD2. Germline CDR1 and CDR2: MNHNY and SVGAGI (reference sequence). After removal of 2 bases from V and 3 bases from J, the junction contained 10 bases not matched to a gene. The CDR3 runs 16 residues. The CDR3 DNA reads TGTGCCAGCAGTTACCCGGGAGGAGGGGTACTCTACGAGCAGTACTTC. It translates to CASSYPGGGVLYEQYF.

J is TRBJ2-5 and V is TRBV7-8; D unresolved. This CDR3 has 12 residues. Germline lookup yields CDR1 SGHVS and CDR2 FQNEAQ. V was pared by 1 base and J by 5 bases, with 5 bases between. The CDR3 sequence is CASSLGLETQYF. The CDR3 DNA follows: TGTGCCAGCAGCTTAGGGCTGGAGACCCAGTACTTC.

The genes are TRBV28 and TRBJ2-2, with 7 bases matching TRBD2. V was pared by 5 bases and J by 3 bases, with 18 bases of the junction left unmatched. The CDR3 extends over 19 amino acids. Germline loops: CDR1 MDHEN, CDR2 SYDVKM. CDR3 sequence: CASSPLFARERIDTGELFF. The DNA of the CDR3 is TGTGCCAGCAGTCCCCTTTTCGCGCGGGAGCGTATAGACACCGGGGAGCTGTTTTTT.

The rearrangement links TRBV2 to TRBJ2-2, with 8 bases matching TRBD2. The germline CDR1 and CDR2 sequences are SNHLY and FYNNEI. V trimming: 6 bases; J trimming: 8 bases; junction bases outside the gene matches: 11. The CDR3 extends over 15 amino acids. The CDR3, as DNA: TGTGCCAGCAGCGACGGGAGGGTGGCCCCAGGGGAGCTGTTTTTT. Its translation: CASSDGRVAPGELFF.

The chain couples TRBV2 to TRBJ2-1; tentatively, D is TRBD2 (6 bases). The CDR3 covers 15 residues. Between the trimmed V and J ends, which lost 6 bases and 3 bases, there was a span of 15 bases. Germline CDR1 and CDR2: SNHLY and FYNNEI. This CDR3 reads CASRSDGGSYNEQFF. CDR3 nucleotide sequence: TGTGCCAGCAGGAGCGACGGGGGAAGCTACAATGAGCAGTTCTTC.

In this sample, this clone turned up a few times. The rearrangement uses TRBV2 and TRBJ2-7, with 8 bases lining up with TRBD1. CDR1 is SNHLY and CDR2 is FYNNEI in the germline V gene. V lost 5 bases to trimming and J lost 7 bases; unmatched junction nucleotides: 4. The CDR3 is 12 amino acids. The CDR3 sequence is CASSHGQGEQYF. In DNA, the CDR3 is TGTGCCAGCAGTCATGGACAGGGAGAGCAGTACTTC.

Here the CDR3 DNA reads TGTGCCAGCAGCTCCTCTTTGGAGGGTTTGAACACTGAAGCTTTCTTT. This translates into CASSSSLEGLNTEAFF. This chain uses TRBV11-2 with TRBJ1-1, with D unresolved. Trimming took 4 bases from V and 0 from J, leaving 15 bases between them. CDR3 length: 16 residues. CDR1 is SGHAT, CDR2 FQNNGV, per germline.

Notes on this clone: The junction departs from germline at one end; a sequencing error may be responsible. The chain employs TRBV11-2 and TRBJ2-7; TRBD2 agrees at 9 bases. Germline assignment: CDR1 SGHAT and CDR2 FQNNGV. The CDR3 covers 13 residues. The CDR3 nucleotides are TGTGCCAGCAGTTTAGCGGGGGCGTACGAGCAGTACTTC. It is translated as CASSLAGAYEQYF.

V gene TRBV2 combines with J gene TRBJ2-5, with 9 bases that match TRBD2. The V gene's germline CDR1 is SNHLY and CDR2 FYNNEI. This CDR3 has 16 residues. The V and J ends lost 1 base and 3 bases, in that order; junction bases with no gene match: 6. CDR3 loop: CASSEGGGRAKETQYF. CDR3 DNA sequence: TGTGCCAGCAGTGAAGGGGGCGGGAGGGCCAAAGAGACCCAGTACTTC.